These 5 T cell receptor beta chains were sequenced from one sample in a study of CD8+ T cells in alopecia areata. Sequencing relied on a cDNA template that was reverse transcribed from extracted RNA. The assay was immunoSEQ multiplex PCR, and TCRdb's table has in-frame clones only and misses some. The table lists 95,000 to 120,000 clones, under 60% of them singletons, with roughly 25% in the top ten. The sequencing sample was made of NKG2D-low CD8+ T cells sorted from blood. The receptors here all came from a human donor with alopecia areata.

V and J are TRBV5-1 and TRBJ2-2; either TRBD1 or TRBD2 may supply D (5 bases each). CDR3 size: 19 residues. The germline gives CDR1 SGHRS, CDR2 YFSETQ. V gave up 4 bases and J gave up 5 bases, with 27 bases separating them. The chain's CDR3 is CASSLGGGFRVGRTGELFF. The CDR3 coding sequence is TGCGCCAGCAGCCTCGGTGGGGGTTTCAGGGTCGGCCGAACCGGGGAGCTGTTTTTT.

The V and J genes are TRBV2 and TRBJ2-3; TRBD2 is a possible D gene (5 bases). Germline V gene sequence: CDR1 SNHLY, CDR2 FYNNEI. The CDR3 runs to 13 residues. V lost 6 bases, J lost 2 bases, and 9 bases lay in between. Here the CDR3 reads CASSWTVTDTQYF. The CDR3 nucleotides read TGTGCCAGCAGCTGGACTGTCACAGATACGCAGTATTTT.

The J gene is TRBJ1-4, the V gene TRBV4-1; D is unresolved. The germline gives CDR1 MGHRA, CDR2 YSYEKL. The V gene lost 5 bases and the J gene lost 6 bases, with 19 bases spanning the gap. The CDR3 covers 16 residues. CDR3 protein: CASSGLKSGPYEKLFF. For the CDR3, the DNA is TGCGCCAGCAGCGGGCTCAAATCCGGACCTTATGAAAAACTGTTTTTT.

The V gene is TRBV6-5, the J gene TRBJ2-2, with TRBD2 as a possible D gene (5 bases). V shed 0 bases and J shed 6 bases, with 11 bases lying between them. The V gene's germline CDR1 is MNHEY and CDR2 SVGAGI. CDR3 length: 15 amino acids. This chain's CDR3 is CASSYSTGRAGELFF. The CDR3 coding sequence is TGTGCCAGCAGTTACTCCACCGGGCGGGCCGGGGAGCTGTTTTTT.

The chain combines TRBV7-8 with TRBJ2-7; D gene ambiguous. The CDR3 extends over 15 amino acids. V lost 1 base and J 7 bases, leaving 17 bases between the germline ends. Germline V gene data show CDR1 as SGHVS and CDR2 as FQNEAQ. Written as DNA, the CDR3 is TGTGCCAGCAGCTTAGGCCCACTCCCCTCAAGGGAGCAGTACTTC. Residues: CASSLGPLPSREQYF.